In this sample, the clone carrying this T cell receptor beta chain turned up once. During active infection, Seattle patients enrolled and were then monitored through disease. The sample is drawn from a study of blood T cell repertoires in COVID-19. Study background: COVID-19 samples collected from the United States, Italy and Spain covered acute and convalescent phases.

The CDR3 loop spans 15 amino acids. Trimming took off 0 bases at V and 4 bases at J, with 10 bases between the two ends. CDR1 and CDR2 (germline): SGHRS, YFSETQ. Clones were read by immunoSEQ multiplex PCR, and TCRdb kept only the in-frame ones, dropping some. The sample holds under 100,000 clones; roughly 80% are singletons and the top ten take about a third. The receptor was derived from a man aged 55-75 years with COVID-19, enrolled during active disease. The chain uses TRBV5-1 and TRBJ1-4, with D possibly being TRBD1 (6 bases). The material sequenced was peripheral blood. The CDR3 loop reads CASSLEGGVNEKLFF. In DNA form, the CDR3 reads TGCGCCAGCAGCTTGGAAGGGGGGGTTAATGAAAAACTGTTTTTT.